These 19 T cell receptor beta chains were sequenced from one sample in a study of neoadjuvant nivolumab and ipilimumab in lung cancer. The repertoire was sequenced with immunoSEQ multiplex PCR; TCRdb's copy has only in-frame clones and lacks some. The repertoire holds tens of thousands of clones, with approximately 80% as singletons. Sample: peripheral blood, taken before neoadjuvant nivolumab, alone or with ipilimumab. The receptor source for this set is an adult with non-small cell lung cancer.

The chain links TRBV18 to TRBJ2-1; D is tentatively TRBD1 or TRBD2 (5 bases each). Germline lookup yields CDR1 KGHSH and CDR2 LQKENI. CDR3 length: 13 residues. V lost 3 bases and J lost 5, with 8 bases in between. In DNA, the CDR3 is TGTGCCAGCTCACCGGGGACGAACAATGAGCAGTTCTTC. Translation: CASSPGTNNEQFF.

The chain employs TRBV19 and TRBJ1-5; possibly TRBD1 for D (6 bases). The CDR3 runs to 18 residues. V was shortened by 3 bases and J by 0 bases, with 18 bases between the two germline ends. Germline lookup yields CDR1 LNHDA and CDR2 SQIVND (reference sequence). Here the CDR3 DNA reads TGTGCCAGTAGTATTCTGGGGGGCACGGAAGCTAGCAATCAGCCCCAGCATTTT. This translates into CASSILGGTEASNQPQHF.

The chain carries TRBV14 and TRBJ1-2; 10 bases line up with TRBD1. Germline-derived CDR1 and CDR2 are SGHDN and FVKESK. The CDR3 covers 15 residues. The V segment lost 1 base and the J segment 8 bases; nucleotides outside the gene matches: 7. The CDR3, as DNA: TGTGCCAGCAGCCAAGGTCTCGGGACAGGGGAAGGCTACACCTTC. This codes for CASSQGLGTGEGYTF.

With respect to this clone: This sample also contains other DNA sequences that code for the same CDR3. V gene TRBV6-5 combines with J gene TRBJ1-1; D is perhaps TRBD1 (5 bases). Trimming took off 2 bases at V and 5 bases at J, with 12 bases between the two ends. CDR3 size: 14 residues. The germline gives CDR1 MNHEY, CDR2 SVGAGI. CDR3 DNA: TGTGCCAGCAGTTACGGGCAGGGCGGGACTGAAGCTTTCTTT. Amino acids: CASSYGQGGTEAFF.

The V and J genes are TRBV7-2 and TRBJ1-2; TRBD1 might be the D (6 bases). From germline, CDR1 is SGHTA and CDR2 FQGNSA. The CDR3 loop spans 17 amino acids. The V end was cut by 2 bases, the J end by 4 bases, with 20 bases between. CDR3 protein: CASSLPSRQATGYGYTF. CDR3 coding DNA: TGTGCCAGCAGCTTACCCTCCAGACAGGCCACAGGCTATGGCTACACCTTC.

In this sample, this clone turned up a few times. CDR3 in amino acids: CAISGALRTQETQYF. CDR3 DNA: TGTGCCATCAGTGGAGCCTTGAGGACCCAAGAGACCCAGTACTTC. The chain joins TRBV10-3 to TRBJ2-5; D ambiguous. Trimming cost V 4 bases and J 1 base, with 13 bases left between them. The V gene's germline CDR1 is ENHRY and CDR2 SYGVKD. The CDR3 is made up of 15 amino acids.

The genes are TRBV27 and TRBJ2-5; possibly TRBD1 for D (6 bases). The CDR3 is 16 amino acids. Germline V gives CDR1 MNHEY, CDR2 SMNVEV (reference sequence). V was cut by 0 bases and J by 4 bases, with 15 bases left in between. This chain's CDR3 is CASSLSNRVRGETQYF. CDR3 nucleotide sequence: TGTGCCAGCAGTTTATCGAATAGGGTCAGGGGAGAGACCCAGTACTTC.

This clone was seen just once. The V call is TRBV7-8, the J call TRBJ2-1; D tentatively reads TRBD1 or TRBD2 (6 bases each). Germline V CDR1 and CDR2: SGHVS, FQNEAQ. This CDR3 is 15 amino acids long. The V end lost 0 bases, the J end lost 7 bases, and 13 bases lay between the germline ends. CDR3: CASSLATGARNEQFF. Written as DNA, the CDR3 is TGTGCCAGCAGCTTAGCGACGGGGGCCCGGAATGAGCAGTTCTTC.

The CDR3 DNA follows: TGTGCCAGCAGCGCCGGGGGGCTTGGGAGAGATACGCAGTATTTT. Its translation: CASSAGGLGRDTQYF. The V gene is TRBV5-4, the J gene TRBJ2-3; a possible D gene is TRBD2 (7 bases). The CDR3 is 15 residues long. Germline CDR1 and CDR2: SGHNT and YYREEE (reference sequence). V lost 4 bases, J lost 5 bases, and 17 bases lay in between.

The V gene is TRBV5-1, the J gene TRBJ2-7, with D unresolved. This CDR3 region has 14 residues. Germline V lookup: CDR1 SGHRS, CDR2 YFSETQ. The germline V and J ends were trimmed by 0 bases and 6 bases, with 13 bases remaining between them. The CDR3 protein is CASSLDPSRFEQYF. The CDR3 DNA sequence: TGCGCCAGCAGCTTGGACCCGAGTAGGTTCGAGCAGTACTTC.

The J gene is TRBJ1-5, the V gene TRBV5-4; 10 positions agree with TRBD1. V shed 4 bases, J shed 7 bases, and the junction held 8 bases outside the gene matches. CDR1 and CDR2 from the germline V gene are SGHNT and YYREEE (reference sequence). The CDR3 runs 15 residues. This CDR3 is CASSRQGAKDQPQHF. The DNA of the CDR3 is TGTGCCAGCAGCCGACAGGGGGCTAAGGACCAGCCCCAGCATTTT. Combining the CDR3 with reference TRBV5-4 and TRBJ1-5 gives the whole variable domain ETGVTQSPTHLIKTRGQQVTLRCSSQSGHNTVSWYQQALGQGPQFIFQYYREEENGRGNFPPRFSGLQFPNYSSELNVNALELDDSALYLCASSRQGAKDQPQHFGDGTRLSIL.

This rearrangement joins TRBV7-7 to TRBJ2-2; weak D call: TRBD1 (5 bases). Trimming stripped 2 bases from V and 6 bases from J, with 7 bases between. The germline V gene encodes CDR1 SSHAT and CDR2 FNYEAQ (reference sequence). The CDR3 covers 13 residues. CDR3 nucleotides: TGTGCCAGCAGCTTAAAAGGGGCCGGGGAGCTGTTTTTT. Protein: CASSLKGAGELFF.

The chain couples TRBV18 to TRBJ1-1, with 7 nucleotides matching TRBD1. CDR3 size: 15 residues. The J segment lost 0 bases and the V segment lost 2 bases, leaving 3 bases of the junction unmatched. CDR1 KGHSH and CDR2 LQKENI come from the germline V gene. CDR3 amino acids: CASSPSRGMNTEAFF. The CDR3 DNA reads TGTGCCAGCTCACCATCCAGGGGGATGAACACTGAAGCTTTCTTT.

The chain has TRBV6-4 and TRBJ1-1; the D is unclear. The CDR3 is 13 residues long. Germline CDR1 MRHNA, CDR2 SNTAGT. The V gene lost 6 bases and the J gene lost 0 bases, with 8 bases spanning the gap. The CDR3 reads CASRAQLNTEAFF. The CDR3 coding sequence is TGTGCCAGCAGGGCGCAATTGAACACTGAAGCTTTCTTT.

The CDR3 protein is CASSLGSGIRGETQYF. CDR3 in DNA: TGTGCCAGCAGCTTAGGGAGTGGAATTAGGGGAGAGACCCAGTACTTC. The V and J genes are TRBV7-3 and TRBJ2-5; D is tentatively TRBD1 or TRBD2 (5 bases each). CDR3 length equals 16 residues. Germline lookup yields CDR1 SGHTA and CDR2 FQGTGA. With 2 bases removed from V and 4 bases from J, the gap between germline ends came to 17 bases.

This clone was picked up one time. The chain couples TRBV5-4 to TRBJ1-1; D call uncertain. V shed 5 bases and J shed 0 bases, with 14 bases lying between them. The length of the CDR3 is 15 residues. CDR1 and CDR2 (germline): SGHNT, YYREEE (reference sequence). CDR3 in DNA: TGTGCCAGCAGACCCGGCGGATCCATGAACACTGAAGCTTTCTTT. Amino acid sequence: CASRPGGSMNTEAFF.

This chain uses TRBV5-6 with TRBJ2-7; 10 nucleotides line up with TRBD1. The ends lost 0 bases at V and 4 bases at J; junction bases unmatched: 4. CDR1 is SGHDT and CDR2 is YYEEEE in the germline V gene. This CDR3 has 15 residues. The CDR3, as DNA: TGTGCCAGCAGCTTGGTGGGGACAGGGGCTTACGAGCAGTACTTC. The encoded protein is CASSLVGTGAYEQYF.

The genes are TRBV18 and TRBJ1-5, with TRBD1 as a possible D gene (6 bases). CDR1 and CDR2 from the germline V gene are KGHSH and LQKENI. The CDR3 covers 15 residues. Trimming took off 3 bases at V and 0 bases at J, with 9 bases between the two ends. CDR3 loop: CASSPTGYSNQPQHF. CDR3 bases: TGTGCCAGCTCACCGACAGGCTATAGCAATCAGCCCCAGCATTTT.

The V gene is TRBV27, the J gene TRBJ2-1; the D gene is possibly TRBD1 (6 bases). CDR3 length: 16 residues. Germline assignment: CDR1 MNHEY and CDR2 SMNVEV (reference sequence). Trimming shortened V by 4 bases and J by 5 bases, and 18 bases separated the two germline ends. CDR3 region: CASSSRDKEGDNEQFF. Here the CDR3 DNA reads TGTGCCAGCAGTTCCCGGGACAAAGAAGGGGACAATGAGCAGTTCTTC.